This T cell receptor beta chain was recorded in a study of glioma-infiltrating T cells after dendritic cell vaccination. Study at large: Patients had newly diagnosed or recurrent glioblastoma and received dendritic cell vaccines.

Sequencing was performed with immunoSEQ multiplex PCR; in TCRdb, only in-frame clones are kept and a portion is missing. The table shows over 90,000 clones, with about four fifths occurring only once. The CDR3 runs 15 residues. The germline CDR1 and CDR2 sequences are LNHDA and SQIVND (reference sequence). V shed 5 bases and J 5 bases; nucleotides not matched to a gene: 5. Source: blood, taken before dendritic cell vaccination. The chain recombines TRBV19 with TRBJ1-4; 10 nucleotides agree with TRBD1. The sequence derives from a human donor with glioblastoma. CDR3 bases: TGTGCCAGTAGTGACCCGGGACAGGGGAATGAAAAACTGTTTTTT. This gives the protein CASSDPGQGNEKLFF.